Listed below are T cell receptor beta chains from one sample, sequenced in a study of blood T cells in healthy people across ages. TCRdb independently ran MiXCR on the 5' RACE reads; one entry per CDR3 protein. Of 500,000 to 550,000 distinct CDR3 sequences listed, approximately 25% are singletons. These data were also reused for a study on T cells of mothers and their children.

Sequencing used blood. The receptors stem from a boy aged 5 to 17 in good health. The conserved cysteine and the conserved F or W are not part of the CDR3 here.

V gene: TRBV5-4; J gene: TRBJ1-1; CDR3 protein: ASSRRQPLNTEAF
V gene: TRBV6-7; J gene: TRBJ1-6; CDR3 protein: ASSYSATASPLH
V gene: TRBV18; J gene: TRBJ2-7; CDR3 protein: ASSPFGREQY
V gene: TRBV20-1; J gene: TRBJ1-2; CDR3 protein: SAQDGVNYGYT
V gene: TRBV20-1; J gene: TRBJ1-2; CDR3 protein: SAREEGDRGYT
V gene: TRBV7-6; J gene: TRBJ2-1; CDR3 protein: ASSLALARASYNEQF
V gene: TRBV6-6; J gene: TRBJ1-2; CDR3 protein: AGSPTDGNYGYT
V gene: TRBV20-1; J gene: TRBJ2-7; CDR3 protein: SATKTSGKYEQY
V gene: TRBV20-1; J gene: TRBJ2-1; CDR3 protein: SASLHAGVYNEQF
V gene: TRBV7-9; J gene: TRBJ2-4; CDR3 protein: ASSPRTGVDNIQY
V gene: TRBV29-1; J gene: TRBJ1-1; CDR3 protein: SVAPYTEAF
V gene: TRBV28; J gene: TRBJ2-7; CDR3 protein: ASSYRGPLWEGLDEQY
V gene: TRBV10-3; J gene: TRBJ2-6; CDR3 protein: AIRKSSGANVLT
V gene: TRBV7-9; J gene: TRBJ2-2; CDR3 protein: ASSPRQGLNTGELF
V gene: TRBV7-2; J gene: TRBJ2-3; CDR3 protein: ASSSRAPTPGLAGEGPDTQY
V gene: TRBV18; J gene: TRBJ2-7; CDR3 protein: ASSPLQGYEQY
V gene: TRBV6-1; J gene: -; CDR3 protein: ASSPPGRGGHNEQF
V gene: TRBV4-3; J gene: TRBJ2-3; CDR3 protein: ASSQDYKTDTQY
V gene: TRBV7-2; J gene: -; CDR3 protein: ASSLAPSDGSYEQY
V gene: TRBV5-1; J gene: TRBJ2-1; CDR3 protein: ASSLVGQAYNEQF
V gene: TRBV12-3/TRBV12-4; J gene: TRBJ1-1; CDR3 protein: ASSLMGANTEAF
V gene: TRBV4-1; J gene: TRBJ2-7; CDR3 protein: ASSQVPVSYEQY
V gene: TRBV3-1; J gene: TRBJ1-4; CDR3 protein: ASSQARGYNEKLF
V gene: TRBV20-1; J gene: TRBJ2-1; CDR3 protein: SARVSGSTYNEQF
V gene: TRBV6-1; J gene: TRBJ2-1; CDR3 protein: ASSESQAGEVEEQF
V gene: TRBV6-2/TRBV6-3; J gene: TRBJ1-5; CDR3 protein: ASSDRDNQPQH
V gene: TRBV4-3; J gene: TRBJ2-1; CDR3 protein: ASSQGVPGGNNEQF
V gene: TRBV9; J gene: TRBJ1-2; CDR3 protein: ASSVVSGREGYT
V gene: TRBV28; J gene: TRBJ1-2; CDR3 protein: ATSSGGAYGYT
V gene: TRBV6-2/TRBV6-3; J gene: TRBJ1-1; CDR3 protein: ASRNINDRGAF
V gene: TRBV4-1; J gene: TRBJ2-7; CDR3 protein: ASSQVGTSDPYEQY
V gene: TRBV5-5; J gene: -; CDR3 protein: ASSFLAGGLYEQY
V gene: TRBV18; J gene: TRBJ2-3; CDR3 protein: ASSTGTRQAVATQY
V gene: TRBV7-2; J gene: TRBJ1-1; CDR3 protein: ASSPREDSTEAF
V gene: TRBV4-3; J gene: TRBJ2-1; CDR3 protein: ASSQTRRGNEQF
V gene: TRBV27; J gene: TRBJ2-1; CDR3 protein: ASSFGTSGSKEQF
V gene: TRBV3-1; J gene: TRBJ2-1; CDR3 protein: ASSLLRAKRGKAYNEQF
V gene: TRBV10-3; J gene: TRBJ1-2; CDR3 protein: AISESDRGNYGYT
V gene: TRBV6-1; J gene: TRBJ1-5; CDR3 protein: ASSGGTGKDQPQH
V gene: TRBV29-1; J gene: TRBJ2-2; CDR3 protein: SVGQSGTGELF
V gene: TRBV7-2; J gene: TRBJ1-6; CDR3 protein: ASKTGEWGSPLH
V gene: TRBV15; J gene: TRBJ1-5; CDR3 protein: ATSRAGNQPQH
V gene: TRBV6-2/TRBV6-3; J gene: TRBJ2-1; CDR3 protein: ASSASAYNEQF
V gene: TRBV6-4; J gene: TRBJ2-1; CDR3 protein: ASSDSGLATYNEQF
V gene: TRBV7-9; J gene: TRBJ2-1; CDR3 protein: ASSLALADNEQF
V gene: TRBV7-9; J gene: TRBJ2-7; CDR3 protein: ASSSAGGPLGLSYEQY
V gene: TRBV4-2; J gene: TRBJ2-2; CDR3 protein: ASSQDSGAGAAGELF
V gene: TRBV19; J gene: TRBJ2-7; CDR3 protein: ASSISGVYEQY
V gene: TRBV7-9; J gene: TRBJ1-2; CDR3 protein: ASSFRDAGYGYT
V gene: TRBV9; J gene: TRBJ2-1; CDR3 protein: ASNSDSYNEQF
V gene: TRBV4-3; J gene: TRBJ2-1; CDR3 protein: ASSQWVGEQF
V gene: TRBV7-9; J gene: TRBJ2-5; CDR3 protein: ASSSPRETQY
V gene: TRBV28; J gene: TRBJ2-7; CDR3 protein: ASSSPDGTDPREY
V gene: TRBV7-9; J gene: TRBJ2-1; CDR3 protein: ASSRRLGLAYNEQF
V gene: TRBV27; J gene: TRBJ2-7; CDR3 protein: ASSLTRSYEQY